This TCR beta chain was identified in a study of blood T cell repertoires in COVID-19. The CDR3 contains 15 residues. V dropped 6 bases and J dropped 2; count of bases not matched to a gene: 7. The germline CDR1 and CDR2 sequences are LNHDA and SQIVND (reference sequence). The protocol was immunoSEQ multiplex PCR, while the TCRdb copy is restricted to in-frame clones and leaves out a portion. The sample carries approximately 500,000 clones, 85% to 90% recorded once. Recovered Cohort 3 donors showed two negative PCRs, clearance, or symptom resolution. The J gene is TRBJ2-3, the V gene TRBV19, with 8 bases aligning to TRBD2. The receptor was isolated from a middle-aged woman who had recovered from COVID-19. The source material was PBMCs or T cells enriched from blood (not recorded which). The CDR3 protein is CASRSQLAATDTQYF. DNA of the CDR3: TGTGCCAGTAGGAGTCAACTAGCGGCCACAGATACGCAGTATTTT.